The 29 T cell receptor beta chains listed next were all sequenced from one sample in a study of blood T cell repertoires in COVID-19. Assay used: immunoSEQ multiplex PCR; TCRdb lists only in-frame clones, some missing. The data show a few hundred thousand clones, 75% to 95% seen once. The specimen sequenced was peripheral blood. These receptors originate from a woman younger than 45 with COVID-19, enrolled during active disease.

The CDR3 sequence is CASRRTGTYEQYF. DNA for the CDR3: TGTGCCAGCAGGAGGACGGGGACCTACGAGCAGTACTTC. This chain uses TRBV6-5 with TRBJ2-7, with D perhaps TRBD2 (5 bases). V lost 6 bases and J lost 2, with 11 bases in between. Germline V gene data show CDR1 as MNHEY and CDR2 as SVGAGI. This CDR3 spans 13 amino acids.

The J gene is TRBJ2-7, the V gene TRBV11-1; D gene uncertain. The CDR3 contains 14 residues. With 1 base removed from V and 0 bases from J, the gap between germline ends came to 7 bases. In germline, CDR1 is SGHAT, CDR2 FQDESV (reference sequence). CDR3 sequence (DNA): TGTGCCAGCAGCTTAGAGCGCCTCTCCTACGAGCAGTACTTC. Protein: CASSLERLSYEQYF.

The rearrangement joins TRBV7-2 to TRBJ2-3; TRBD2 matches 7 bases. This CDR3 region has 17 residues. Germline-derived CDR1 and CDR2 are SGHTA and FQGNSA. V trimming: 0 bases; J trimming: 4 bases; junction bases outside the gene matches: 10. The chain's CDR3 is CASSLAASGIAPDTQYF. The CDR3 DNA reads TGTGCCAGCAGCTTAGCGGCTAGCGGCATCGCCCCAGATACGCAGTATTTT.

This chain uses TRBV7-2 with TRBJ2-4; TRBD2 agrees at 13 bases. The germline gives CDR1 SGHTA, CDR2 FQGNSA. Trimming removed 8 bases from V and 0 bases from J; junction bases left unmatched: 7. The CDR3 sequence is 17 residues long. The CDR3 DNA sequence: TGTGCCAGCCCTGGACTAGCGGGAGCCGTAGCCAAAAACATTCAGTACTTC. Its translation is CASPGLAGAVAKNIQYF.

The chain is built from TRBV2 and TRBJ2-7; TRBD2 aligns across 8 bases. V gave up 7 bases and J gave up 6 bases; unmatched junction bases: 8. The CDR3 covers 13 residues. From germline, CDR1 is SNHLY and CDR2 FYNNEI. The CDR3 bases are TGTGCCAGCAAGGAGCGGGAGACCGGCGAGCAGTACTTC. It yields the protein CASKERETGEQYF.

The V gene is TRBV19, the J gene TRBJ1-1, with 9 bases that match TRBD1. The CDR3 totals 17 residues. V shed 6 bases and J 0 bases; nucleotides not matched to a gene: 11. Germline lookup yields CDR1 LNHDA and CDR2 SQIVND (reference sequence). CDR3 DNA: TGTGCCAGTAGGCAACCGGGACAGGGCAAGATGAACACTGAAGCTTTCTTT. It specifies CASRQPGQGKMNTEAFF.

This clone was observed once. The identical CDR3 is also encoded by other nucleotide sequences in the sample. The gene calls are TRBV19 and TRBJ2-5, with TRBD2 as a possible D gene (5 bases). The germline V gene has CDR1 LNHDA and CDR2 SQIVND (reference sequence). The CDR3 contains 13 residues. Trimming cost V 1 base and J 5 bases, with 8 bases left between them. The CDR3 region has the DNA TGTGCCAGTAGTATAGGAGGGTTGGAGACCCAGTACTTC. It encodes CASSIGGLETQYF. The full variable domain, with the rest looked up from reference TRBV19 and TRBJ2-5, is DGGITQSPKYLFRKEGQNVTLSCEQNLNHDAMYWYRQDPGQGLRLIYYSQIVNDFQKGDIAEGYSVSREKKESFPLTVTSAQKNPTAFYLCASSIGGLETQYFGPGTRLLVL.

The genes are TRBV28 and TRBJ2-7; 7 nucleotides align to TRBD2. The junction had 6 bases not matched to a gene; V was cut back by 6 bases and J by 7 bases. The CDR3 length is 12 residues. Per the germline V gene, CDR1 is MDHEN and CDR2 is SYDVKM. Here the CDR3 DNA reads TGTGCCAGCAGCTTCGGGACTAAGGAGCAGTACTTC. Translation: CASSFGTKEQYF.

V gene TRBV5-1 combines with J gene TRBJ2-5; no definite D call. Trimming cost V 2 bases and J 7 bases, with 6 bases left between them. Germline CDR1 and CDR2: SGHRS and YFSETQ. The CDR3 covers 11 residues. CDR3: CASSLTGTQYF. CDR3 nucleotide sequence: TGCGCCAGCAGCTTAACCGGGACCCAGTACTTC.

V gene TRBV5-1 combines with J gene TRBJ2-6; no clear D gene. Looked up from germline, CDR1 is SGHRS and CDR2 is YFSETQ. The CDR3 contains 14 residues. The germline V and J ends were trimmed by 6 bases and 2 bases, with 9 bases remaining between them. This chain's CDR3 is CASKAEAGANVLTF. CDR3 nucleotide sequence: TGCGCCAGCAAAGCCGAGGCTGGGGCCAACGTCCTGACTTTC.

J is TRBJ1-3 and V is TRBV9, with D perhaps matching TRBD1 (5 bases). The CDR3 totals 17 residues. Germline CDR1 is SGDLS and CDR2 is YYNGEE. The germline V and J ends were trimmed by 4 bases and 1 base, with 18 bases remaining between them. CDR3 in amino acids: CASSPWGPATSGNTIYF. Here the CDR3 DNA reads TGTGCCAGCAGCCCGTGGGGCCCAGCGACGTCTGGAAACACCATATATTTT.

This chain links TRBV5-5 with TRBJ2-7; no firm D call. Germline V gene data show CDR1 as SGHKS and CDR2 as YYEKEE (reference sequence). V dropped 1 base and J dropped 1 base, with 12 bases sitting between them. The CDR3 sequence is 15 residues long. CDR3 DNA: TGTGCCAGCAGCTTGTCGGCGGTGCAGTCCTACGAGCAGTACTTC. Translating it yields CASSLSAVQSYEQYF.

DNA of the CDR3: TGTGCCAGCAGTGACAAACAGGGGGCCTACAATGAGCAGTTCTTC. It yields the protein CASSDKQGAYNEQFF. The chain uses TRBV25-1 and TRBJ2-1, with 8 bases fitting TRBD1. CDR1 and CDR2 (germline): MGHDK, SYGVNS. With 3 bases clipped from V and 2 bases from J, the junction kept 3 bases outside the gene matches. The CDR3 has 15 amino acids.

The rearrangement links TRBV5-1 to TRBJ2-2; possibly TRBD2 for D (6 bases). This CDR3 comprises 16 residues. Germline values: CDR1 SGHRS, CDR2 YFSETQ. V dropped 0 bases and J dropped 6 bases, with 15 bases sitting between them. The chain's CDR3 is CASSLVGSGPSGELFF. The CDR3 DNA is TGCGCCAGCAGCTTGGTTGGTAGCGGTCCATCCGGGGAGCTGTTTTTT. Variable domain in full (rest from reference TRBV5-1 and TRBJ2-2): KAGVTQTPRYLIKTRGQQVTLSCSPISGHRSVSWYQQTPGQGLQFLFEYFSETQRNKGNFPGRFSGRQFSNSRSEMNVSTLELGDSALYLCASSLVGSGPSGELFFGEGSRLTVL.

J is TRBJ2-5 and V is TRBV10-3; 8 bases map to TRBD2. V was pared by 0 bases and J by 3 bases, with 3 bases of the junction left unmatched. Germline-derived CDR1 and CDR2 are ENHRY and SYGVKD. The CDR3 runs 15 residues. Written as DNA, the CDR3 is TGTGCCATCAGTGAGTCAACGGGAGGGAAAGAGACCCAGTACTTC. This translates into CAISESTGGKETQYF.

The V gene is TRBV6-5, the J gene TRBJ1-1; 7 bases fit TRBD1. V lost 2 bases to trimming and J lost 6 bases; unmatched junction nucleotides: 9. The CDR3 is 15 residues long. CDR1 MNHEY and CDR2 SVGAGI come from the germline V gene. CDR3 sequence reads: CASSYKTGLGAEAFF. The CDR3 region has the DNA TGTGCCAGCAGTTACAAGACAGGGCTTGGAGCTGAAGCTTTCTTT.

The chain couples TRBV7-9 to TRBJ1-3; D is possibly TRBD1 (5 bases). This CDR3 contains 17 residues. The V gene lost 1 base and the J gene lost 0 bases, with 13 bases spanning the gap. CDR1 is SEHNR and CDR2 is FQNEAQ in the germline V gene (reference sequence). In DNA form, the CDR3 reads TGTGCCAGCAGCTTAGGGCAGGGTGTGAGCTCTGGAAACACCATATATTTT. Translated: CASSLGQGVSSGNTIYF. Variable domain in full (rest from reference TRBV7-9 and TRBJ1-3): DTGVSQNPRHKITKRGQNVTFRCDPISEHNRLYWYRQTLGQGPEFLTYFQNEAQLEKSRLLSDRFSAERPKGSFSTLEIQRTEQGDSAMYLCASSLGQGVSSGNTIYFGEGSWLTVV.

This chain uses TRBV11-2 with TRBJ2-7, with D perhaps matching TRBD2 (6 bases). The V gene's germline CDR1 is SGHAT and CDR2 FQNNGV. V shed 7 bases and J shed 4 bases, with 17 bases lying between them. This CDR3 is 14 amino acids long. CDR3 bases: TGTGCCAGCATTCCCCGTTGGGGGAGGTACGAGCAGTACTTC. This encodes CASIPRWGRYEQYF.

V and J are TRBV19 and TRBJ1-3; D call uncertain. The CDR3 is 15 residues long. V gave up 3 bases and J gave up 0 bases, with 9 bases separating them. CDR1 is LNHDA and CDR2 is SQIVND in the germline V gene (reference sequence). CDR3 nucleotides: TGTGCCAGTAGTATCGTGGGCGCCTCTGGAAACACCATATATTTT. This translates into CASSIVGASGNTIYF.

Note on this clone: The same CDR3 arises from other DNA sequences in this sample as well. CDR3 DNA: TGCGCCAGCAGCCAAGATAGGGGGACCGGGGAGCTGTTTTTT. Amino acid sequence: CASSQDRGTGELFF. This chain connects TRBV4-1 to TRBJ2-2; the D gene is possibly TRBD1 (6 bases). With 0 bases removed from V and 5 bases from J, the gap between germline ends came to 7 bases. The CDR3 is 14 amino acids. Looked up from germline, CDR1 is MGHRA and CDR2 is YSYEKL.

A single count supports this clone. The chain recombines TRBV7-9 with TRBJ1-4; D perhaps matches TRBD1 (6 bases). The germline V gene encodes CDR1 SEHNR and CDR2 FQNEAQ (reference sequence). The CDR3 contains 14 residues. V was shortened by 7 bases and J by 7 bases, with 16 bases between the two germline ends. The chain's CDR3 is CASNMAGTLEKLFF. The CDR3 DNA is TGTGCCAGCAACATGGCAGGGACACTTGAAAAACTGTTTTTT. The full variable domain, its missing parts supplied by reference TRBV7-9 and TRBJ1-4, is DTGVSQNPRHKITKRGQNVTFRCDPISEHNRLYWYRQTLGQGPEFLTYFQNEAQLEKSRLLSDRFSAERPKGSFSTLEIQRTEQGDSAMYLCASNMAGTLEKLFFGSGTQLSVL.

The V gene is TRBV25-1, the J gene TRBJ2-2, with D possibly matching TRBD1 (5 bases). This CDR3 region has 15 residues. The V gene lost 7 bases and the J gene lost 2 bases, with 14 bases spanning the gap. The germline gives CDR1 MGHDK, CDR2 SYGVNS. CDR3 coding DNA: TGTGCCAGCAAGAGGCAGGGTTTTAACACCGGGGAGCTGTTTTTT. Translated: CASKRQGFNTGELFF.

The rearrangement uses TRBV28 and TRBJ1-1; 8 bases align to TRBD1. The length of the CDR3 is 17 residues. Trimming took 2 bases from V and 0 from J; bases not matched to a gene: 8. CDR1 is MDHEN, CDR2 SYDVKM, per germline. CDR3 sequence (DNA): TGTGCCAGCAGTTTACGCAATATGGACAGGGTGAACACTGAAGCTTTCTTT. Encoded protein: CASSLRNMDRVNTEAFF. Drawing the rest from reference TRBV28 and TRBJ1-1, the complete variable domain is DVKVTQSSRYLVKRTGEKVFLECVQDMDHENMFWYRQDPGLGLRLIYFSYDVKMKEKGDIPEGYSVSREKKERFSLILESASTNQTSMYLCASSLRNMDRVNTEAFFGQGTRLTVV.

The rearrangement joins TRBV7-6 to TRBJ2-7, with D maybe TRBD2 (6 bases). Per germline, CDR1 SGHVS and CDR2 FNYEAQ. The length of the CDR3 is 12 residues. V lost 1 base, J lost 5 bases, and 6 bases lay in between. CDR3 region: CASSLGEDEQYF. CDR3 DNA sequence: TGTGCCAGCAGCTTAGGGGAGGACGAGCAGTACTTC.

The gene calls are TRBV6-5 and TRBJ2-7; D is perhaps TRBD2 (5 bases). The V end was cut by 2 bases, the J end by 1 base, with 9 bases between. Germline values: CDR1 MNHEY, CDR2 SVGAGI. The CDR3 has 14 residues. The chain's CDR3 is CASSYGLTSYEQYF. The CDR3 bases are TGTGCCAGCAGTTACGGACTGACTTCCTACGAGCAGTACTTC.

V gene TRBV24-1 combines with J gene TRBJ1-3; 7 positions match TRBD1. The CDR3 runs 16 residues. Germline CDR1 KGHDR, CDR2 SFDVKD. The junction had 10 bases not matched to a gene; V was cut back by 5 bases and J by 4 bases. The CDR3 sequence is CATSGSGTDSGNTIYF. CDR3 sequence (DNA): TGTGCCACCAGTGGATCCGGGACAGACTCAGGAAACACCATATATTTT.

This clone was recorded only once. The chain uses TRBV7-3 and TRBJ2-1; 8 bases are a match to TRBD2. This CDR3 has 17 amino acids. Germline assignment: CDR1 SGHTA and CDR2 FQGTGA. Trimming removed 1 base from V and 2 bases from J; junction bases left unmatched: 7. The CDR3 protein is CASSLSSGSYPYNEQFF. CDR3 DNA: TGTGCCAGCAGCTTAAGCAGCGGGAGTTACCCCTACAATGAGCAGTTCTTC.

In this sample, this clone turned up a few times. The chain joins TRBV19 to TRBJ2-7; the match to TRBD1 covers 10 bases. V lost 3 bases, J lost 3 bases, and 2 bases stayed unmatched. The CDR3 has 14 residues. Germline CDR1 and CDR2: LNHDA and SQIVND (reference sequence). The CDR3 DNA sequence: TGTGCCAGTAGTATCGGGACAGGGGTCTACGAGCAGTACTTC. This sequence encodes CASSIGTGVYEQYF.

CDR3 in amino acids: CASSYWTSGSEQYF. The CDR3 DNA reads TGTGCCAGCAGTTACTGGACTAGCGGGAGCGAGCAGTACTTC. The chain is built from TRBV6-5 and TRBJ2-7; 13 bases align to TRBD2. V was clipped by 1 base and J by 6 bases; unmatched bases: 0. This CDR3 has 14 residues. Per germline, CDR1 MNHEY and CDR2 SVGAGI.